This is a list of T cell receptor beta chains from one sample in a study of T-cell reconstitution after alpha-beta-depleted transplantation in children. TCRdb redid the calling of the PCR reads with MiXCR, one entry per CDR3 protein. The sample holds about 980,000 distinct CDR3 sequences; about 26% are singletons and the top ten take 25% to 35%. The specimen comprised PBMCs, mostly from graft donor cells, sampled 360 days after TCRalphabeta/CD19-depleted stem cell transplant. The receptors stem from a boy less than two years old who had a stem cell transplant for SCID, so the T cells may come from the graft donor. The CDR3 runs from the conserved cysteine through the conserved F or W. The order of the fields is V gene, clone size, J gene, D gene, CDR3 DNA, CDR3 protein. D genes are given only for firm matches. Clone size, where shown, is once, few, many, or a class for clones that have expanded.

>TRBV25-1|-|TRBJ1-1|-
TGTGCCAGCAGTGAAACATCTGGAGGGGCTTTCTTT
CASSETSGGAFF
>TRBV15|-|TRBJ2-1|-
TGTGCCACCAGCCTCCCGGGGGCTGGGTACCGTGAGCAGTTCTTC
CATSLPGAGYREQFF
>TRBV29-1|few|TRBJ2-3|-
TGCAGCCCGGGTAAGACGGGAGATACGCAGTATTTT
CSPGKTGDTQYF
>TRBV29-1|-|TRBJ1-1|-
TGCAGCGTATTGAACACTGAAGCTTTCTTT
CSVLNTEAFF
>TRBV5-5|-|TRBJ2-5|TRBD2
TGTGCCAGCAGCCCGATAGCGGGGGGCCCAGAGACCCAGTACTTC
CASSPIAGGPETQYF
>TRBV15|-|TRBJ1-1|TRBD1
TGTGCCACCAGCAGGGGTCAGGGGGATGATGAAGCTTTCTTT
CATSRGQGDDEAFF
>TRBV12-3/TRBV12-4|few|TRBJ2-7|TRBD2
TGTGCCAGCAGTCTTAGCGGGGGGTCACGCTACGAGCAGTACTTC
CASSLSGGSRYEQYF
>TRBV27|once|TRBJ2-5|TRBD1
TGTGCCAGCAGTTCCCTCCCACAGGGGCTGATGGAGACCCAGTACTTC
CASSSLPQGLMETQYF
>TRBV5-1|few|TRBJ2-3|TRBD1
TGCGCCAGCAGCTCCGATACAGGGGTGGTTAGTACGCAGTATTTT
CASSSDTGVVSTQYF
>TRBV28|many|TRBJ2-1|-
TGTGCCAGCAGTTTAATCGGCGTCTCTACCTTTCCCACTTCCAATGAGCAGTTCTTC
CASSLIGVSTFPTSNEQFF
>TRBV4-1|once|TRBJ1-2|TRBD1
TGCGCCAGCAGCCAATGGGACAGATCTAACTATGGCTACACCTTC
CASSQWDRSNYGYTF
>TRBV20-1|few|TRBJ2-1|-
TGCAGTGCTAGACAGGGAGGCTCCTACAATGAGCAGTTCTTC
CSARQGGSYNEQFF
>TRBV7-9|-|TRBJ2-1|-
TGTGCCAGCAGCCCCCGAAATACTTACAATGAGCAGTTCTTC
CASSPRNTYNEQFF
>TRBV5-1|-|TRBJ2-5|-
TGCGCCAGCTCGAACCAGAGGGGGGGGACCCAGTACTTC
CASSNQRGGTQYF
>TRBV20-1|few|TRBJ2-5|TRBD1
TGCAGTGCTAGAGGGACAGGACAAGAGACCCAGTACTTC
CSARGTGQETQYF
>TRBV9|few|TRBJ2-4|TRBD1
TGTGCCAGCAGCTCTGGACAGGGAGTGGACATTCAGTACTTC
CASSSGQGVDIQYF
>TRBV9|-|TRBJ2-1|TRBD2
TGTGCCAGCAGCGTAGATCCAGCGGGGTCGGGTGAGCAGTTCTTC
CASSVDPAGSGEQFF
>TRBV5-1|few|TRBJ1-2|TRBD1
TGCGCCAGCAGGGGGATTGGGACAGGGGTTCCCCCAATCTATGGCTACACCTTC
CASRGIGTGVPPIYGYTF
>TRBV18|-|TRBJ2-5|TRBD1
TGTGCCAGCTCACCGCTCCCGGGACAGGGGTTTCAAGAGACCCAGTACTTC
CASSPLPGQGFQETQYF
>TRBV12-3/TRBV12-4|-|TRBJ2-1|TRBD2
TGTGCCAGCAGTTTTGGGACTAGCTCGAATGAGCAGTTCTTC
CASSFGTSSNEQFF
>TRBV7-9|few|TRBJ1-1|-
TGTGCCAGCAGCTTAGACAAGGGAACTGAAGCTTTCTTT
CASSLDKGTEAFF
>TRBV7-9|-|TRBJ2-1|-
TGTGCCAGCAGCTTTCCCCAAGGGGGGAGCTCCTACAATGAGCAGTTCTTC
CASSFPQGGSSYNEQFF
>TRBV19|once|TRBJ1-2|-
TGTGCCAGTAGTACTACAGGCCCTTCTGGCTACACCTTC
CASSTTGPSGYTF
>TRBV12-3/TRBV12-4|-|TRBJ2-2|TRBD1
TGTGCCAGCATTCAGGACAGGGGGCTTACCGGGGAGCTGTTTTTT
CASIQDRGLTGELFF
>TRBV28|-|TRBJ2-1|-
TGTGCCAGCAGTTTCCCGCAGCCACCTTGGGTCTACAATGAGCAGTTCTTC
CASSFPQPPWVYNEQFF
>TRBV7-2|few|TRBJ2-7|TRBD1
TGTGCCAGCAGCACGGACAGGCTATACGAGCAGTACTTC
CASSTDRLYEQYF
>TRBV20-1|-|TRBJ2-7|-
TGCAGTGCTAGAGATGGAGCAGGGGCGCCCTACGAGCAGTACTTC
CSARDGAGAPYEQYF
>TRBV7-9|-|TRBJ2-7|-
TGTGCCAGCAGCAACCCGGGCCGAACCTACGAGCAGTACTTC
CASSNPGRTYEQYF
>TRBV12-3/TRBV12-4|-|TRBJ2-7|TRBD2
TGTGCCAGCAGTTTCGACTGGGCTAGCGGCTCCTACGAGCAGTACTTC
CASSFDWASGSYEQYF
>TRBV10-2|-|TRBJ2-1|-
TGCGCCAGCAGTGTGGATGAAGAAGTACAGTTCTTC
CASSVDEEVQFF
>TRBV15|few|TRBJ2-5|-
TGTGCCACCAGCAGAGATTCGGACAGTCCATGGGAGACCCAGTACTTC
CATSRDSDSPWETQYF
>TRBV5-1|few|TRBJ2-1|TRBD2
TGCGCCAGCAGCTCGCGACCCCTAGCGGGGGGCTACAATGAGCAGTTCTTC
CASSSRPLAGGYNEQFF
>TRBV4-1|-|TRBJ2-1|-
TGCGCCAGCAGTCTCCAGGGGAGTATTGATGAGCAGTTCTTC
CASSLQGSIDEQFF
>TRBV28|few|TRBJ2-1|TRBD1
TGTGCCAGCAGTGAGGGGACAGGAGCAAATGAGCAGTTCTTC
CASSEGTGANEQFF
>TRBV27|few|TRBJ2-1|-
TGTGCCAGCAGTTTATCAATACATAGCGGATCCTACAATGAGCAGTTCTTC
CASSLSIHSGSYNEQFF
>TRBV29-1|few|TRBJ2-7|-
TGCAGCGTGTGGGTCCTCTACGAGCAGTACTTC
CSVWVLYEQYF
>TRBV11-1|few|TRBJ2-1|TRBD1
TGTGCCAGCAGCCTTACCGGGACAGGGGGAGGCGGTGAGCAGTTCTTC
CASSLTGTGGGGEQFF
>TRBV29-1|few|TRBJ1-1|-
TGCAGCGTTGCCCGTGGAGTTGAAGCTTTCTTT
CSVARGVEAFF
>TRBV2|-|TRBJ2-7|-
TGTGCCAGCAGTGAAGCCACGTTATACGAGCAGTACTTC
CASSEATLYEQYF
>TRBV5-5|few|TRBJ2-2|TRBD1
TGTGCCAGCAGCAAACAGGGGCCCACCGGGGAGCTGTTTTTT
CASSKQGPTGELFF
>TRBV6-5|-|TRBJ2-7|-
TGTGCCAGCAGTTACTGGCCCGGGGCCTCCTATCTACACTTC
CASSYWPGASYLHF
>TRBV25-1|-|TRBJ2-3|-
TGTGCCAGCAGTGTTTCTGGGACTTGGGATACGCAGTATTTT
CASSVSGTWDTQYF
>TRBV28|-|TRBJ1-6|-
TGTGCCAGCAACCTACCAACCGGGAGGGTTCGGGAGGTTTCACCCCTCCACTTT
CASNLPTGRVREVSPLHF
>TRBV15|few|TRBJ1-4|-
TGTGCCACCAGCAGAGCCCGACAGGTAACGGGTGAAAAACTGTTTTTT
CATSRARQVTGEKLFF
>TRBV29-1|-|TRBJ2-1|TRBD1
TGCAGCGTTCTCTCCTATCCGGGACAGGGGGTAAATGAGCAGTTCTTC
CSVLSYPGQGVNEQFF
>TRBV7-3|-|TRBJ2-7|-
TGTGCCAGCAGCTTAAAAGCGGCAGGGATTCCCAACGAGCAGTACTTC
CASSLKAAGIPNEQYF
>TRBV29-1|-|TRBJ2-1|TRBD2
TGCAGCCTAAGGCGGGGGGCCTACAATGAGCAGTTCTTC
CSLRRGAYNEQFF
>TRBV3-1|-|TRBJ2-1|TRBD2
TGTGCCAGCAGCCAAGGGGGGACTAGTTGGGATGAGCAGTTCTTC
CASSQGGTSWDEQFF
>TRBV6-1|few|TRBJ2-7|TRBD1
TGTGCCAGCAGGGCAGCCGGGACAGGGTGGCACGAGCAGTACTTC
CASRAAGTGWHEQYF
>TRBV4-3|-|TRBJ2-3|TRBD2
TGCGCCAGCAGCCAAGTGACCAGCGGGGGTGGCACAGATACGCAGTATTTT
CASSQVTSGGGTDTQYF
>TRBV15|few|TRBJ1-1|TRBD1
TGTGCCACCAGTCCTGGACAGGGATGGAACACTGAAGCTTTCTTT
CATSPGQGWNTEAFF
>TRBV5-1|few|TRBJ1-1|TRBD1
TGCGCCAGCAGCCTTCAGGGGGCTTCTGAAGCTTTCTTT
CASSLQGASEAFF
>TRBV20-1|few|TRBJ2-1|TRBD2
TGCAGTGCTAGAGATCGTCCCGGGGGGGCCATATGCGATGAGCAGTTCTTC
CSARDRPGGAICDEQFF
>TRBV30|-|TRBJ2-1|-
TGTGCCTGGAGTGTACTACTACGACCTTCCTACAATGAGCAGTTCTTC
CAWSVLLRPSYNEQFF
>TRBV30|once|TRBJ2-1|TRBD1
TGTGCCTGGAGGAAAGGGACAGGGGGGGATGAGCAGTTCTTC
CAWRKGTGGDEQFF
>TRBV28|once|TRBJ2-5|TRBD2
TGTGCCAGCAGTCCATGGGTTCTAGCGGGGGAAGAGACCCAGTACTTC
CASSPWVLAGEETQYF
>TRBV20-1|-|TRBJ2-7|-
TGCAGTGCTAGGGAAGCAGGGGCCCACGAGCAGTACTTC
CSAREAGAHEQYF